A single sample gave rise to the 28 T cell receptor beta chains below, sequenced in a study of shared clonotypes between healthy human individuals (dated by TCRdb to the early 2020s). Receptor amplification or capture employed the immunoSEQ multiplex PCR assay. Imported from immuneACCESS, the table was reduced by TCRdb to in-frame sequences with V and J called. These copies leave out some clones; in studies compared against another copy, an unresolved V gene accounts for under half, and the cause of the remainder is not known. The table for this sample lists roughly 400,000 clones; roughly 96% of them were counted only once. About 0.32% of the sample lies in the top ten. The sequenced sample consisted of memory CD8+ T cells sorted from blood. The sample's cell subset or site label is to be understood as: CD45RO+ cells pooled with CCR7-negative TemRA cells. The receptors here all came from a man aged 25 to 45 in good health.

The chain links TRBV10-3 to TRBJ2-7, with 8 positions matching TRBD1. Looked up from germline, CDR1 is ENHRY and CDR2 is SYGVKD. V lost 6 bases to trimming and J lost 6 bases; unmatched junction nucleotides: 1. The CDR3 extends over 11 amino acids. In DNA, the CDR3 is TGTGCCATCAGGGGGACAGGCGAGCAGTACTTC. Amino acid sequence: CAIRGTGEQYF.

The chain couples TRBV6-6 to TRBJ2-7; D gene ambiguous. This CDR3 is 13 amino acids long. V shed 8 bases and J shed 4 bases, with 15 bases lying between them. The germline gives CDR1 MNHNY, CDR2 SVGAGI (reference sequence). This CDR3 reads CASGEFQAYEQYF. CDR3 sequence (DNA): TGTGCCAGCGGGGAATTTCAGGCGTACGAGCAGTACTTC.

The V and J genes are TRBV7-9 and TRBJ1-5; 7 bases fit TRBD1. Trimming at V came to 0 bases and at J to 3 bases, leaving 2 bases not matched to a gene. This CDR3 is 15 amino acids long. Per the germline V gene, CDR1 is SEHNR and CDR2 is FQNEAQ (reference sequence). The CDR3 region is CASSLAGGVNQPQHF. The CDR3 DNA sequence: TGTGCCAGCAGCTTAGCAGGGGGCGTCAATCAGCCCCAGCATTTT.

The V and J genes are TRBV4-1 and TRBJ2-2, with TRBD2 matching 8 bases. Trimming took 3 bases from V and 4 from J; bases not matched to a gene: 1. The CDR3 contains 14 residues. Germline-derived CDR1 and CDR2 are MGHRA and YSYEKL. The CDR3 spells CASSQREVTGELFF. CDR3 nucleotides: TGCGCCAGCAGCCAGCGGGAGGTCACCGGGGAGCTGTTTTTT.

The CDR3 coding sequence is TGTGCCAGCAGCGAAGGGGCCCTACCCCGTCAAGAGACCCAGTACTTC. Protein sequence: CASSEGALPRQETQYF. This chain connects TRBV7-9 to TRBJ2-5, with D possibly being TRBD1 (5 bases). This CDR3 is 16 amino acids long. V lost 5 bases and J 2 bases, leaving 18 bases between the germline ends. Per germline, CDR1 SEHNR and CDR2 FQNEAQ (reference sequence).

This sequence joins TRBV7-9 and TRBJ2-1; D is undetermined. V shed 4 bases and J shed 0 bases, with 16 bases lying between them. The CDR3 contains 17 residues. Germline-derived CDR1 and CDR2 are SEHNR and FQNEAQ (reference sequence). The CDR3 DNA is TGTGCCAGCAGCTCGTTGGGCGGCGAGAGCTCCTACAATGAGCAGTTCTTC. This encodes CASSSLGGESSYNEQFF.

The rearrangement joins TRBV15 to TRBJ2-6, with TRBD2 as a possible D gene (5 bases). This CDR3 is 16 amino acids long. The V gene's germline CDR1 is LNHNV and CDR2 YYDKDF (reference sequence). V lost 3 bases to trimming and J lost 2 bases, with 11 bases between them. The CDR3 DNA is TGTGCCACCAGCAGCGCCCTTAGCGCTGGGGCCAACGTCCTGACTTTC. Protein sequence: CATSSALSAGANVLTF. The variable domain in full, with the rest retrieved from reference TRBV15 and TRBJ2-6, is DAMVIQNPRYQVTQFGKPVTLSCSQTLNHNVMYWYQQKSSQAPKLLFHYYDKDFNNEADTPDNFQSRRPNTSFCFLDIRSPGLGDTAMYLCATSSALSAGANVLTFGAGSRLTVL.

Only one count was recorded for this clone. J is TRBJ2-3 and V is TRBV7-8, with 7 bases matching TRBD2. The CDR3 totals 18 residues. Germline trimming cut 5 bases from V and 6 bases from J; bases unmatched to any gene: 20. The germline CDR1 and CDR2 sequences are SGHVS and FQNEAQ. CDR3 coding DNA: TGTGCCAGCAGCGGGCCGGGACTACGGCCTAGACGGGGGGATACGCAGTATTTT. Amino acid sequence: CASSGPGLRPRRGDTQYF. Filled out from reference TRBV7-8 and TRBJ2-3, the complete variable domain reads GAGVSQSPRYKVAKRGQDVALRCDPISGHVSLFWYQQALGQGPEFLTYFQNEAQLDKSGLPSDRFFAERPEGSVSTLKIQRTQQEDSAVYLCASSGPGLRPRRGDTQYFGPGTRLTVL.

This sequence joins TRBV6-1 and TRBJ2-3, with 10 bases lining up with TRBD2. The length of the CDR3 is 16 residues. Germline CDR1 reads MNHNS; CDR2 reads SASEGT. V gave up 3 bases and J gave up 6 bases; unmatched junction bases: 9. CDR3 protein: CASSDAAGGLWDTQYF. CDR3 nucleotide sequence: TGTGCCAGCAGTGACGCAGCGGGAGGGCTATGGGATACGCAGTATTTT.

V usage is TRBV5-8 and J usage is TRBJ1-1, with 7 bases that match TRBD1. From germline, CDR1 is SGHTS and CDR2 YDEGEE. This CDR3 region has 14 residues. The ends lost 0 bases at V and 5 bases at J; junction bases unmatched: 4. CDR3 protein: CASSLEGGLTEAFF. The CDR3 DNA is TGTGCCAGCAGCTTGGAAGGGGGCTTGACTGAAGCTTTCTTT.

A note on this clone: At the DNA level, this CDR3 is encoded by other sequences in the same sample as well. In DNA form, the CDR3 reads TGTGCCAGCAGCCTACAGGGACCTGAAGCTTTCTTT. This encodes CASSLQGPEAFF. The chain joins TRBV11-2 to TRBJ1-1, with D perhaps TRBD1 (6 bases). CDR3 length: 12 amino acids. Germline loops: CDR1 SGHAT, CDR2 FQNNGV. Trimming cost V 5 bases and J 6 bases, with 10 bases left between them.

Remarks on this clone: An end of the junction does not agree with germline; a read error may underlie this. The same CDR3 arises from other DNA sequences in this sample as well. The gene calls are TRBV20-1 and TRBJ1-2; unclear D gene. The CDR3 runs to 11 residues. Looked up from germline, CDR1 is DFQATT and CDR2 is SNEGSKA (reference sequence). CDR3 protein: CSAGDSYGYTF. DNA of the CDR3: TGCAGTGCTGGAGATTCCTATGGCTACACCTTC.

This clone was seen once. The chain uses TRBV5-1 and TRBJ2-2; no firm D call. Deletions cut 1 base from V and 0 bases from J, with 7 bases between. The CDR3 length is 15 residues. The germline CDR1 and CDR2 sequences are SGHRS and YFSETQ. This CDR3 is CASSLPAPNTGELFF. CDR3 DNA: TGCGCCAGCAGCTTGCCAGCCCCGAACACCGGGGAGCTGTTTTTT.

The V call is TRBV5-3, the J call TRBJ2-1; tentative D call: TRBD2 (5 bases). TRBV5-3 is identified as an open reading frame with a role that is uncertain. The V and J ends lost 6 bases and 4 bases respectively, with 11 bases between them. The CDR3 has 13 residues. CDR3 in amino acids: CARNPSFYNEQFF. CDR3 nucleotides: TGTGCCAGAAACCCTAGCTTTTACAATGAGCAGTTCTTC.

V gene TRBV5-1 combines with J gene TRBJ2-1; 7 nucleotides align to TRBD2. The CDR3 contains 15 residues. The V gene's germline CDR1 is SGHRS and CDR2 YFSETQ. Losses at the gene ends were 0 bases for V and 10 bases for J; bases not matched to a gene: 10. CDR3 sequence: CASSLGSPMGGEQFF. CDR3 DNA: TGCGCCAGCAGCTTGGGTTCCCCAATGGGAGGGGAGCAGTTCTTC.

The chain carries TRBV5-1 and TRBJ1-2; D is undetermined. This CDR3 has 13 amino acids. V was trimmed by 3 bases and J by 2 bases, leaving 8 bases between them. Looked up from germline, CDR1 is SGHRS and CDR2 is YFSETQ. Written as DNA, the CDR3 is TGCGCCAGCAGCTACGGGATGAACTATGGCTACACCTTC. This codes for CASSYGMNYGYTF.

The chain employs TRBV4-1 and TRBJ1-2; 11 bases are a match to TRBD1. Germline lookup yields CDR1 MGHRA and CDR2 YSYEKL. Losses at the gene ends were 0 bases for V and 7 bases for J; bases not matched to a gene: 4. This CDR3 is 15 amino acids long. The CDR3 DNA reads as TGCGCCAGCAGCCAAGAAGGACAGGGGGCAGGTGGCTACACCTTC. This codes for CASSQEGQGAGGYTF.

The chain combines TRBV10-3 with TRBJ2-1; the match to TRBD2 covers 9 bases. V was clipped by 4 bases and J by 8 bases; unmatched bases: 3. Germline CDR1 and CDR2: ENHRY and SYGVKD. The CDR3 loop spans 13 amino acids. CDR3 loop: CAISGGRGDEQFF. The DNA for the CDR3 is TGTGCCATCAGTGGCGGGAGGGGGGATGAGCAGTTCTTC.

This clone was detected only once. CDR3 protein: CASSEVTTLYGYTF. The CDR3, as DNA: TGTGCCAGCAGTGAAGTAACCACCCTCTATGGCTACACCTTC. The chain joins TRBV2 to TRBJ1-2, with unresolved D. Trimming stripped 1 base from V and 4 bases from J, with 10 bases between. CDR3 size: 14 residues. CDR1 and CDR2 (germline): SNHLY, FYNNEI.

The chain employs TRBV2 and TRBJ1-5; D is unresolved. From germline, CDR1 is SNHLY and CDR2 FYNNEI. This CDR3 contains 13 residues. V was cut by 4 bases and J by 7 bases, with 11 bases left in between. The CDR3 DNA sequence: TGTGCCAGCAGTGTGGGCCCCAGGCAGCCCCAGCATTTT. Its translation is CASSVGPRQPQHF. Combining the CDR3 with reference TRBV2 and TRBJ1-5 gives the whole variable domain EPEVTQTPSHQVTQMGQEVILRCVPISNHLYFYWYRQILGQKVEFLVSFYNNEISEKSEIFDDQFSVERPDGSNFTLKIRSTKLEDSAMYFCASSVGPRQPQHFGDGTRLSIL.

This chain joins TRBV19 and TRBJ2-7; 9 bases agree with TRBD2. With 5 bases clipped from V and 2 bases from J, the junction kept 4 bases outside the gene matches. The CDR3 is made up of 14 amino acids. Germline CDR1 LNHDA, CDR2 SQIVND (reference sequence). This CDR3 is CASSFAGGTYEQYF. CDR3 DNA: TGTGCCAGTAGTTTCGCGGGAGGGACCTACGAGCAGTACTTC.

The chain has TRBV5-1 and TRBJ2-1; 8 nucleotides match TRBD2. The CDR3 contains 18 residues. J lost 9 bases, V lost 1 base, and 18 bases had no gene match. CDR1 and CDR2 from the germline V gene are SGHRS and YFSETQ. The CDR3 DNA sequence: TGCGCCAGCAGCTTGATTACTACGGGAGGGCCATACGGCAGTGAGCAGTTCTTC. It yields the protein CASSLITTGGPYGSEQFF.

As to this clone: An end of the junction does not agree with germline; a read error may underlie this. V gene TRBV9 combines with J gene TRBJ2-2; possible D gene TRBD2, 6 bases. Germline CDR1 reads SGDLS; CDR2 reads YYNGEE. The CDR3 has 15 amino acids. The CDR3 DNA reads as TGTGCCAGCAGCGTAGAGGTCCGGGCGGGCGGGAAGCTGTTTTTT. Its protein product is CASSVEVRAGGKLFF.

The gene calls are TRBV2 and TRBJ2-7, with 10 bases aligning to TRBD2. CDR1 is SNHLY, CDR2 FYNNEI, per germline. Trimming took 8 bases from V and 4 from J; bases not matched to a gene: 8. The CDR3 loop spans 14 amino acids. As DNA, the CDR3 is TGTGCCAGCTCTAGCGGGAGCGTTGTATACGAGCAGTACTTC. Translation: CASSSGSVVYEQYF.

J is TRBJ2-1 and V is TRBV18, with 9 nucleotides matching TRBD2. Germline V lookup: CDR1 KGHSH, CDR2 LQKENI. V lost 3 bases and J lost 1; bases outside the gene matches: 10. CDR3 length equals 18 residues. The CDR3 loop reads CASSPAFAGGGSYNEQFF. The CDR3 region has the DNA TGTGCCAGCTCACCGGCGTTCGCGGGAGGGGGTTCCTACAATGAGCAGTTCTTC.

The V call is TRBV6-6, the J call TRBJ1-5; a possible D gene is TRBD1 (5 bases). Germline lookup yields CDR1 MNHNY and CDR2 SVGAGI (reference sequence). The V end was cut by 7 bases, the J end by 1 base, with 11 bases between. This CDR3 has 14 residues. The CDR3 DNA reads as TGTGCCAGCATCCAGGGAAAGAGCAATCAGCCCCAGCATTTT. It translates to CASIQGKSNQPQHF.

Only one count was recorded for this clone. The chain carries TRBV2 and TRBJ1-5, with unresolved D. The CDR3 covers 15 residues. Germline V gene lookup returns CDR1 SNHLY and CDR2 FYNNEI. V lost 6 bases and J 0 bases, leaving 12 bases between the germline ends. The chain's CDR3 is CASRAGSYSNQPQHF. The DNA for the CDR3 is TGTGCCAGCAGAGCCGGGAGCTATAGCAATCAGCCCCAGCATTTT.

The chain is built from TRBV14 and TRBJ1-4; D not certain. The CDR3 extends over 13 amino acids. Germline values: CDR1 SGHDN, CDR2 FVKESK. The V end was cut by 0 bases, the J end by 9 bases, with 8 bases between. The CDR3 nucleotides read TGTGCCAGCAGCCAAGATCATAAACAAAAACTGTTTTTT. Protein: CASSQDHKQKLFF.